The 16 T cell receptor beta chains below were found in one sample sequenced in a study of shared clonotypes between healthy human individuals. Profiled with immunoSEQ multiplex PCR; TCRdb holds only in-frame clones, not every one. The sample shows millions of clones, around 94% of them seen only once. The specimen sequenced was naive CD4+ T cells sorted from blood. Indicated subset: CD45RA+ positively selected. Receptors originate from a man between 18 and 29 years old in good health.

As concerns this clone: Other DNA variants within this sample encode the same CDR3. The chain is built from TRBV5-1 and TRBJ2-5; 14 nucleotides agree with TRBD2. The germline V gene encodes CDR1 SGHRS and CDR2 YFSETQ. The CDR3 totals 16 residues. Trimming cost V 3 bases and J 2 bases; bases outside gene matches: 3. The CDR3, as DNA: TGCGCCAGCAGCTCCGGACTAGCGGGAGGACAAGAGACCCAGTACTTC. It codes for CASSSGLAGGQETQYF.

V is TRBV6-6 and J is TRBJ2-7, with D possibly matching TRBD1 (5 bases). Germline V gene sequence: CDR1 MNHNY, CDR2 SVGAGI (reference sequence). This CDR3 has 13 residues. The V and J ends lost 5 bases and 4 bases respectively, with 12 bases between them. As DNA, the CDR3 is TGTGCCAGCAGTCCACGGCAGGGATACGAGCAGTACTTC. It yields the protein CASSPRQGYEQYF.

The chain joins TRBV6-5 to TRBJ2-6; D possibly corresponds to TRBD2 (6 bases). The CDR3 consists of 13 residues. Deletions cut 8 bases from V and 1 base from J, with 6 bases between. Germline-derived CDR1 and CDR2 are MNHEY and SVGAGI. The CDR3 DNA reads TGTGCCAGCGGGACTTCTGGGGCCAACGTCCTGACTTTC. This encodes CASGTSGANVLTF.

The CDR3 reads CASSEAWVPRTYNSPLHF. CDR3 DNA sequence: TGTGCCAGCAGTGAAGCTTGGGTGCCGAGGACCTATAATTCACCCCTCCACTTT. The J gene is TRBJ1-6, the V gene TRBV2; D ambiguous. The V gene lost 0 bases and the J gene lost 2 bases, with 14 bases spanning the gap. The germline gives CDR1 SNHLY, CDR2 FYNNEI. The CDR3 totals 18 residues.

The gene calls are TRBV19 and TRBJ1-2, with 7 positions matching TRBD1. Germline lookup yields CDR1 LNHDA and CDR2 SQIVND (reference sequence). The V segment lost 7 bases and the J segment 2 bases; nucleotides outside the gene matches: 7. This CDR3 is 14 amino acids long. The CDR3, as DNA: TGTGCCAGTACCCGGGCGACAGGGAACTATGGCTACACCTTC. It yields the protein CASTRATGNYGYTF.

As regards this clone: Other DNA sequences in this specimen translate into the identical CDR3. The V call is TRBV19, the J call TRBJ2-7; unclear D gene. Germline CDR1 and CDR2: LNHDA and SQIVND (reference sequence). Trimming shortened V by 5 bases and J by 3 bases, and 8 bases separated the two germline ends. The CDR3 sequence is 12 residues long. CDR3 region: CASSSGGYEQYF. DNA of the CDR3: TGTGCCAGTAGTTCCGGCGGCTACGAGCAGTACTTC. Full variable domain (rest looked up from reference TRBV19 and TRBJ2-7): DGGITQSPKYLFRKEGQNVTLSCEQNLNHDAMYWYRQDPGQGLRLIYYSQIVNDFQKGDIAEGYSVSREKKESFPLTVTSAQKNPTAFYLCASSSGGYEQYFGPGTRLTVT.

The genes are TRBV18 and TRBJ1-1, with D possibly being TRBD1 (5 bases). The length of the CDR3 is 16 residues. The germline gives CDR1 KGHSH, CDR2 LQKENI. Trimming stripped 1 base from V and 1 base from J, with 13 bases between. Here the CDR3 DNA reads TGTGCCAGCTCACCACTTACAGGCTTACCGAACACTGAAGCTTTCTTT. Amino acid sequence: CASSPLTGLPNTEAFF.

The chain links TRBV5-1 to TRBJ1-2; a weak D match, TRBD1 (5 bases). Germline-derived CDR1 and CDR2 are SGHRS and YFSETQ. The V and J ends lost 5 bases and 6 bases respectively, with 17 bases between them. This CDR3 region has 14 residues. CDR3 amino acids: CASSPGAGTHGYTF. In nucleotides, the CDR3 is TGCGCCAGCAGTCCCGGGGCAGGGACCCATGGCTACACCTTC.

The genes are TRBV7-9 and TRBJ1-4; TRBD1 agrees at 9 bases. Trimming cost V 1 base and J 5 bases; bases outside gene matches: 2. This CDR3 spans 15 amino acids. The germline CDR1 and CDR2 sequences are SEHNR and FQNEAQ (reference sequence). This CDR3 is CASSLGTGDNEKLFF. In DNA, the CDR3 is TGTGCCAGCAGCTTAGGGACAGGGGACAATGAAAAACTGTTTTTT.

This rearrangement joins TRBV2 to TRBJ1-1; a possible D gene is TRBD1 (5 bases). CDR1 and CDR2 (germline): SNHLY, FYNNEI. Deletions cut 10 bases from V and 1 base from J, with 13 bases between. The CDR3 spans 13 residues. The CDR3 protein is CATQGRPNTEAFF. CDR3 coding DNA: TGTGCCACCCAGGGACGGCCGAACACTGAAGCTTTCTTT.

This clone was picked up one time. The rearrangement links TRBV10-1 to TRBJ2-5; TRBD1 matches at 7 bases. The germline V gene encodes CDR1 WNHNN and CDR2 SYGVQD (reference sequence). CDR3 length: 14 residues. J lost 4 bases, V lost 0 bases, and 2 bases had no gene match. CDR3 sequence reads: CASSESAGGETQYF. CDR3 in DNA: TGCGCCAGCAGTGAGTCGGCAGGGGGAGAGACCCAGTACTTC.

V usage is TRBV7-9 and J usage is TRBJ1-1, with a tentative D call TRBD1 (6 bases). Per the germline V gene, CDR1 is SEHNR and CDR2 is FQNEAQ (reference sequence). V lost 5 bases and J lost 1, with 23 bases in between. CDR3 size: 18 residues. CDR3 nucleotide sequence: TGTGCCAGCAGCCCGAAGGGACAAGGCGGGATGGGGAACACTGAAGCTTTCTTT. It encodes CASSPKGQGGMGNTEAFF.

The chain carries TRBV7-9 and TRBJ1-4; no definite D call. Germline V gives CDR1 SEHNR, CDR2 FQNEAQ (reference sequence). The CDR3 totals 12 residues. Trimming stripped 5 bases from V and 5 bases from J, with 6 bases between. The CDR3 protein is CASSPTNEKLFF. As DNA, the CDR3 is TGTGCCAGCAGCCCGACGAATGAAAAACTGTTTTTT.

The CDR3 DNA follows: TGTGCCAGCAGCTTAACAGAGACAGCAGCGGAGTCAGCTTTCTTT. As protein: CASSLTETAAESAFF. The rearrangement joins TRBV7-9 to TRBJ1-1, with a weak D call TRBD1 (5 bases). The V end lost 2 bases, the J end lost 10 bases, and 20 bases lay between the germline ends. Germline CDR1 SEHNR, CDR2 FQNEAQ (reference sequence). This CDR3 is built from 15 residues.

The chain uses TRBV11-2 and TRBJ2-5; D may be TRBD1 (6 bases). CDR1 and CDR2 (germline): SGHAT, FQNNGV. The CDR3 covers 15 residues. V shed 5 bases and J shed 2 bases, with 15 bases lying between them. The CDR3 protein is CASSPNTGMQETQYF. The DNA for the CDR3 is TGTGCCAGCAGCCCTAATACAGGGATGCAAGAGACCCAGTACTTC.

This clone was picked up one time. The chain recombines TRBV6-5 with TRBJ1-6; no clear D gene. This CDR3 is 11 amino acids long. V shed 5 bases and J shed 14 bases, with 10 bases lying between them. Germline CDR1 and CDR2: MNHEY and SVGAGI. CDR3 region: CASSERESLHF. The CDR3 bases are TGTGCCAGCAGTGAGAGGGAATCCCTCCACTTT.